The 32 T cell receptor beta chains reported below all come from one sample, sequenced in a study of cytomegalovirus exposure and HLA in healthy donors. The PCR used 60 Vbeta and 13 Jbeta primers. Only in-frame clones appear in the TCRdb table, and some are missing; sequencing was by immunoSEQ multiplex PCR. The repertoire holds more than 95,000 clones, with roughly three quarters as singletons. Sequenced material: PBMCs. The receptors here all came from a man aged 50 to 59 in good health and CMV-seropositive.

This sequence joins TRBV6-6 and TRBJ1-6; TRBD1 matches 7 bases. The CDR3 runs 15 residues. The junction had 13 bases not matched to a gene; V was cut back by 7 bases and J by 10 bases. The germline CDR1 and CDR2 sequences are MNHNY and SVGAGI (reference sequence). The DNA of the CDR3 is TGTGCCAGCACCGAGGGGGCAGGTGGAGGCTCACCCCTCCACTTT. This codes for CASTEGAGGGSPLHF.

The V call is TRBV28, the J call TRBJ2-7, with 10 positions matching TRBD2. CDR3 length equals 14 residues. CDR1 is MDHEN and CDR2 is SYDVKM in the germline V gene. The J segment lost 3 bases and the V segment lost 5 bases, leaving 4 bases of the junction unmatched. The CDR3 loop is CASSIAGGIYEQYF. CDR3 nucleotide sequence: TGTGCCAGCAGTATAGCGGGAGGAATCTACGAGCAGTACTTC.

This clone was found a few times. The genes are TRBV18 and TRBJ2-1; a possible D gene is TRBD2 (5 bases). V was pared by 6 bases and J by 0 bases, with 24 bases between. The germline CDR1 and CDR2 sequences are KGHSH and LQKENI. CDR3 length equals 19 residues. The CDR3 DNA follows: TGTGCCAGCTCCCACCCGAGTGGGAGCCTCCTAAGCTCCTACAATGAGCAGTTCTTC. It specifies CASSHPSGSLLSSYNEQFF.

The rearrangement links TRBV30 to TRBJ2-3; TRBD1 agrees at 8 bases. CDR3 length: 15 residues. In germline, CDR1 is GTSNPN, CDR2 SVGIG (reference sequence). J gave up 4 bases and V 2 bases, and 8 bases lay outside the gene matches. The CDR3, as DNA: TGTGCCTGGAGTTTCGGACAGGGCTTGCCAGATACGCAGTATTTT. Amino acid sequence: CAWSFGQGLPDTQYF.

The CDR3 DNA reads TGTGCCAGCAGCCGAGGAGGGTCCTACTATGGCTACACCTTC. This encodes CASSRGGSYYGYTF. The chain is built from TRBV5-4 and TRBJ1-2; D uncertain. Germline-derived CDR1 and CDR2 are SGHNT and YYREEE (reference sequence). Between the trimmed V and J ends, which lost 4 bases and 3 bases, there was a span of 13 bases. The CDR3 is 14 residues long.

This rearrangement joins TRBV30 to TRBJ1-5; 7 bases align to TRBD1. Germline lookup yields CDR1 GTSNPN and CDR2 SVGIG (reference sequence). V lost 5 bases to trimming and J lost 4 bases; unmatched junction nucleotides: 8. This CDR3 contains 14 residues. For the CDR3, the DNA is TGTGCCTGGGGGGTAGGGGGCTATAATCAGCCCCAGCATTTT. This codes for CAWGVGGYNQPQHF.

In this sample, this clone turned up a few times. In nucleotides, the CDR3 is TGTGCCAGCAGCTTAGGGACAACGAACACCGGGGAGCTGTTTTTT. Amino acid sequence: CASSLGTTNTGELFF. The chain combines TRBV7-6 with TRBJ2-2; D might be TRBD1 (5 bases). Trimming removed 1 base at V and 0 bases at J, with 6 bases between. The CDR3 has 15 residues. Germline V gene lookup returns CDR1 SGHVS and CDR2 FNYEAQ. Variable domain in full (rest from reference TRBV7-6 and TRBJ2-2): GAGVSQSPRYKVTKRGQDVALRCDPISGHVSLYWYRQALGQGPEFLTYFNYEAQQDKSGLPNDRFSAERPEGSISTLTIQRTEQRDSAMYRCASSLGTTNTGELFFGEGSRLTVL.

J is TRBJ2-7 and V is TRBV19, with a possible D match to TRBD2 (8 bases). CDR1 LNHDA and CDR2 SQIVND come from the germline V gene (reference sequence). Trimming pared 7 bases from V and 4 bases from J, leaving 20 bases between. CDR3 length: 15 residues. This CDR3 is CASTPAGRGQYEQYF. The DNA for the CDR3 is TGTGCCAGTACCCCCGCCGGGAGGGGGCAATACGAGCAGTACTTC.

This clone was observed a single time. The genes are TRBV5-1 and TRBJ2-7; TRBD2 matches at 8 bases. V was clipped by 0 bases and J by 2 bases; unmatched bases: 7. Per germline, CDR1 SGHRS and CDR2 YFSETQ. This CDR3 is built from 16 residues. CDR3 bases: TGCGCCAGCAGCTTGGGGCCTACTAGCGGTACCTACGAGCAGTACTTC. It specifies CASSLGPTSGTYEQYF.

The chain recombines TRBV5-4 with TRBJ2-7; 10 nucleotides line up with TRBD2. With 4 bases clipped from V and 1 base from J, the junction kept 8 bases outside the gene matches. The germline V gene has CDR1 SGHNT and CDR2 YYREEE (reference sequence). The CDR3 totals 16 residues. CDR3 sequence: CASSLGGAGGSYEQYF. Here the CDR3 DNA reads TGTGCCAGCAGCCTGGGGGGAGCGGGAGGGTCCTACGAGCAGTACTTC. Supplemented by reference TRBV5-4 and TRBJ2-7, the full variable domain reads ETGVTQSPTHLIKTRGQQVTLRCSSQSGHNTVSWYQQALGQGPQFIFQYYREEENGRGNFPPRFSGLQFPNYSSELNVNALELDDSALYLCASSLGGAGGSYEQYFGPGTRLTVT.

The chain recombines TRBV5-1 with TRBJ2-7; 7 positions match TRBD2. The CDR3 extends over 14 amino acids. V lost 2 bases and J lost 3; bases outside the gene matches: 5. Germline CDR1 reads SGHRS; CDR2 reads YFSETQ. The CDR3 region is CASSFTGGNYEQYF. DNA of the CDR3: TGCGCCAGCAGCTTCACCGGGGGGAACTACGAGCAGTACTTC.

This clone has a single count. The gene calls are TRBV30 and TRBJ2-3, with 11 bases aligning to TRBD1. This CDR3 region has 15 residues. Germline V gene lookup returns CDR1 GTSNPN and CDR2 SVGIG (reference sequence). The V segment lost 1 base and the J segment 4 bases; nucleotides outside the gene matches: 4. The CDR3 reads CAWSAGQGGSDTQYF. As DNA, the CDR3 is TGTGCCTGGAGTGCGGGACAGGGGGGGTCAGATACGCAGTATTTT.

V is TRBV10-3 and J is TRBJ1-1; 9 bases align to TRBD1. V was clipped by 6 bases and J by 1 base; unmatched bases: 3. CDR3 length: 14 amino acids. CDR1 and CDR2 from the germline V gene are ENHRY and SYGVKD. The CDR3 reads CAIRGQGTNTEAFF. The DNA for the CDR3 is TGTGCCATCAGGGGACAGGGAACGAACACTGAAGCTTTCTTT.

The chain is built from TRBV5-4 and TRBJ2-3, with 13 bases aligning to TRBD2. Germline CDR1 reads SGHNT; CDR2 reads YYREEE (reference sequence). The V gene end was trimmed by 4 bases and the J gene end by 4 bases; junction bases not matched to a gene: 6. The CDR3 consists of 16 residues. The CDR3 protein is CASSRGLAGNADTQYF. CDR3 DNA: TGTGCCAGCAGCCGGGGACTAGCGGGAAACGCAGATACGCAGTATTTT.

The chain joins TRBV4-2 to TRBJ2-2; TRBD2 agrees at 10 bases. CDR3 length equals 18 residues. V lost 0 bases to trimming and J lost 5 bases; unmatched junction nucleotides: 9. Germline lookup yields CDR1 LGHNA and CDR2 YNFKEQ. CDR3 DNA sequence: TGTGCCAGCAGCCAAGAGGGCGTGCTAGCGGGAGAAACCGGGGAGCTGTTTTTT. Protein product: CASSQEGVLAGETGELFF.

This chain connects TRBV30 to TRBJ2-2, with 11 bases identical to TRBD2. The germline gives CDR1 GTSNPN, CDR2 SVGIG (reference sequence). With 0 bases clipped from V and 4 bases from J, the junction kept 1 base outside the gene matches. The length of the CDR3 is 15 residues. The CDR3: CAWSVLAGVTGELFF. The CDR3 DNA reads TGTGCCTGGAGTGTACTAGCGGGAGTCACCGGGGAGCTGTTTTTT.

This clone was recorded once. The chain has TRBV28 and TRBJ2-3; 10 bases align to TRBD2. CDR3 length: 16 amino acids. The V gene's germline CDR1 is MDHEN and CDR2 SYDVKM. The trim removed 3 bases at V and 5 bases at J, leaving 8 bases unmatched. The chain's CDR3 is CASSLFRTSGKDTQYF. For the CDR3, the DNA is TGTGCCAGCAGTTTGTTTAGGACTAGCGGTAAAGATACGCAGTATTTT.

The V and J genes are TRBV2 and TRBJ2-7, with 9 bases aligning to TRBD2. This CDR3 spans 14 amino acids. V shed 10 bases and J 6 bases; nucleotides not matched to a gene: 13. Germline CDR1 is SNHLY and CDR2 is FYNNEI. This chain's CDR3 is CAISDGGLAREQYF. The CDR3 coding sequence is TGTGCCATCTCAGACGGAGGACTAGCGCGCGAGCAGTACTTC.

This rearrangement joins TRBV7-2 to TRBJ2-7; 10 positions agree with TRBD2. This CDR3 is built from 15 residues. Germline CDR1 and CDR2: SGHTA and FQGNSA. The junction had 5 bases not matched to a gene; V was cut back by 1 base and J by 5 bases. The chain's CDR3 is CASSLVASGRNEQYF. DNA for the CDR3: TGTGCCAGCAGCTTAGTAGCTAGCGGGAGAAACGAGCAGTACTTC.

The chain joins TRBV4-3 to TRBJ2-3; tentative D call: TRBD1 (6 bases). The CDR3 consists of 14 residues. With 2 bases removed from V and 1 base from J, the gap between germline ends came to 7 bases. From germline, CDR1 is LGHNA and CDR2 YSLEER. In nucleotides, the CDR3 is TGCGCCAGCAGCCAAAACAGGGGCACAGATACGCAGTATTTT. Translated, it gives CASSQNRGTDTQYF.

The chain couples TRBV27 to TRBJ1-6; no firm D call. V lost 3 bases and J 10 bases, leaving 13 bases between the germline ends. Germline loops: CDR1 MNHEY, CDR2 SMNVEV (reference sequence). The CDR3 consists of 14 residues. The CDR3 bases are TGTGCCAGCAGTTTTTCAGGACTAGGGTCACCCCTCCACTTT. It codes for CASSFSGLGSPLHF.

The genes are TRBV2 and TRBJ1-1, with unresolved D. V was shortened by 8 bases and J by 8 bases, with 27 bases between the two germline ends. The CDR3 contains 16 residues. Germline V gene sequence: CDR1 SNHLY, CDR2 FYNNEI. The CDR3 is CASGDGGSLNAGEAFF. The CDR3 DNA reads TGTGCCAGCGGGGATGGTGGGTCTCTGAATGCGGGGGAAGCTTTCTTT.

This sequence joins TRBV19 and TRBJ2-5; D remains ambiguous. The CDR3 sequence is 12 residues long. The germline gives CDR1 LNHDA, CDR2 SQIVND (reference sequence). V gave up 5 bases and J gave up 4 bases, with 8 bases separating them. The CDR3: CASSSGLETQYF. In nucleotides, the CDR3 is TGTGCCAGTAGTTCCGGTCTAGAGACCCAGTACTTC. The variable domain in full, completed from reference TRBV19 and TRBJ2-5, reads DGGITQSPKYLFRKEGQNVTLSCEQNLNHDAMYWYRQDPGQGLRLIYYSQIVNDFQKGDIAEGYSVSREKKESFPLTVTSAQKNPTAFYLCASSSGLETQYFGPGTRLLVL.

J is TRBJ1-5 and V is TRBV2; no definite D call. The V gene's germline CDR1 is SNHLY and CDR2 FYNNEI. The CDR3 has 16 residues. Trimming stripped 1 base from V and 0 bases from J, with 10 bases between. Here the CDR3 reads CASSEVGQPSNQPQHF. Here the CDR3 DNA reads TGTGCCAGCAGTGAAGTTGGGCAGCCTAGCAATCAGCCCCAGCATTTT.

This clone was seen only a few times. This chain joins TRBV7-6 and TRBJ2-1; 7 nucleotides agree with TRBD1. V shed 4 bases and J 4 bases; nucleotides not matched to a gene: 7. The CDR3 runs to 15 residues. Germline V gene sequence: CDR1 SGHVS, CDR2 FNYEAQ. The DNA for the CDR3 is TGTGCCAGCAGCTCTCCGACAGGGCGGTACAATGAGCAGTTCTTC. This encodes CASSSPTGRYNEQFF.

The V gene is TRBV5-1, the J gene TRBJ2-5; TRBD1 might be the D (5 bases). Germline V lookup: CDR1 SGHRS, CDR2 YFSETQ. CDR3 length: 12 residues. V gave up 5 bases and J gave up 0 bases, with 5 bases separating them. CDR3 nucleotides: TGCGCCAGCAGGACAGACCAAGAGACCCAGTACTTC. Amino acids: CASRTDQETQYF. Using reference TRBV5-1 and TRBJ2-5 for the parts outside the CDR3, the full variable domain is KAGVTQTPRYLIKTRGQQVTLSCSPISGHRSVSWYQQTPGQGLQFLFEYFSETQRNKGNFPGRFSGRQFSNSRSEMNVSTLELGDSALYLCASRTDQETQYFGPGTRLLVL.

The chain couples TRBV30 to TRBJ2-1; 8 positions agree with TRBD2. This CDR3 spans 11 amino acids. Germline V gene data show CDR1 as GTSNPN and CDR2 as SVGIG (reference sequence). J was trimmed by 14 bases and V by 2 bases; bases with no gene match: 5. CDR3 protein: CAWSQRELKFF. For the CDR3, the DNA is TGTGCCTGGAGTCAGCGGGAGTTGAAGTTCTTC.

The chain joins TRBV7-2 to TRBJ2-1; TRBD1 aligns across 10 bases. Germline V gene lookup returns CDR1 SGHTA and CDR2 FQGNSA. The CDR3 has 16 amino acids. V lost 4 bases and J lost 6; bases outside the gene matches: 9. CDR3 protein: CASSSSTGGPINEQFF. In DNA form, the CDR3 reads TGTGCCAGCAGCTCGTCGACAGGGGGCCCGATCAATGAGCAGTTCTTC. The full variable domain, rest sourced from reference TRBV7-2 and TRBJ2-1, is GAGVSQSPSNKVTEKGKDVELRCDPISGHTALYWYRQSLGQGLEFLIYFQGNSAPDKSGLPSDRFSAERTGGSVSTLTIQRTQQEDSAVYLCASSSSTGGPINEQFFGPGTRLTVL.

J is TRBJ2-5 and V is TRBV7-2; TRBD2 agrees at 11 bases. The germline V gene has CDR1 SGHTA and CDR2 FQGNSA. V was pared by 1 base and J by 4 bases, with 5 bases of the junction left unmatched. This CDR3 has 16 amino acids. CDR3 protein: CASSLGLAGRLETQYF. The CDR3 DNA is TGTGCCAGCAGCTTAGGACTAGCGGGAAGGTTAGAGACCCAGTACTTC.

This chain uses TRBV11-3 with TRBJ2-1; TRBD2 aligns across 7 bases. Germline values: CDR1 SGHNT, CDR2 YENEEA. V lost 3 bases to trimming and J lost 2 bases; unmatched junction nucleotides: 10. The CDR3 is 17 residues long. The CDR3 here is CASSFGTTRGTYNEQFF. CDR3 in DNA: TGTGCCAGCAGCTTTGGGACTACCAGAGGTACCTACAATGAGCAGTTCTTC.

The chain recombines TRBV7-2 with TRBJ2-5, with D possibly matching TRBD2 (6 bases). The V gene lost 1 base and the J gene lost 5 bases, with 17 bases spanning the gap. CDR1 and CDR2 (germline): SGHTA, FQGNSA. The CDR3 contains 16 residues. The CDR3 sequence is CASSLVGGILGETQYF. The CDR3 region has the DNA TGTGCCAGCAGCTTAGTGGGGGGAATCTTGGGGGAGACCCAGTACTTC.

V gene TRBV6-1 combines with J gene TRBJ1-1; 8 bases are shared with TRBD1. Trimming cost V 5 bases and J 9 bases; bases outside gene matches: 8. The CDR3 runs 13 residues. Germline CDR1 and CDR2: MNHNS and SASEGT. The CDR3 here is CASSNGQGQKAFF. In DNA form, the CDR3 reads TGTGCCAGCAGTAATGGACAGGGACAAAAAGCTTTCTTT.